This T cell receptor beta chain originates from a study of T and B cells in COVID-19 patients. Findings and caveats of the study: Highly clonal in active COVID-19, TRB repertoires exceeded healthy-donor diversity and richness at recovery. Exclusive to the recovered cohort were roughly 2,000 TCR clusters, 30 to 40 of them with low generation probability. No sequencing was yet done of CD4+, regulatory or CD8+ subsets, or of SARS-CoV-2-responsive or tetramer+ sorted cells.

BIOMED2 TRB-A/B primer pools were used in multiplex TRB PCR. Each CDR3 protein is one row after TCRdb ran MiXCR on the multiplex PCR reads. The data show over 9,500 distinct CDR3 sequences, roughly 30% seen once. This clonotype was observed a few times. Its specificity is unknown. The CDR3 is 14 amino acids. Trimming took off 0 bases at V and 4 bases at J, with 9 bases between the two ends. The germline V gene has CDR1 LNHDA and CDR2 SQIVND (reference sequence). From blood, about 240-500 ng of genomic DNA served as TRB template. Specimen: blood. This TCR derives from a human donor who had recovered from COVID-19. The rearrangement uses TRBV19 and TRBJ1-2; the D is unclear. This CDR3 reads CASSIEGRRYGYTF. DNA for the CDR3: TGTGCCAGTAGTATAGAAGGGAGACGCTATGGCTACACCTTC.